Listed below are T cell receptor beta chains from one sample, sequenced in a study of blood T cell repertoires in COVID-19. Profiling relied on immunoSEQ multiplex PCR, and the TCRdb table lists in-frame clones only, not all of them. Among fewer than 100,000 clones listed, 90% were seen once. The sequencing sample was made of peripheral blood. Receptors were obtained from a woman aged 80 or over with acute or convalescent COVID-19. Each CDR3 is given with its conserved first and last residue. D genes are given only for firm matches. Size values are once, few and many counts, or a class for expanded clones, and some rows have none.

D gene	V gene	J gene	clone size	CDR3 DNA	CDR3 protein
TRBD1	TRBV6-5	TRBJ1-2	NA	TGTGCCAGCACCTCCCGACAGGGTTTAAACTATGGCTACACCTTC	CASTSRQGLNYGYTF
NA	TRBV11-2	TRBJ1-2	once	TGTGCCAGCAGCTACCACAGGGACCTCTATGGCTACACCTTC	CASSYHRDLYGYTF
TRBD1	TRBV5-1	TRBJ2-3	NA	TGCGCCAGCAGCTTGGCGGGACAGGGTATAGATACGCAGTATTTT	CASSLAGQGIDTQYF
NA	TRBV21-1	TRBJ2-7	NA	TGTGCCAGCAGCAAACGCCCGGGGCCGGAGGGCTCCTACGAGCAGTACTTC	CASSKRPGPEGSYEQYF
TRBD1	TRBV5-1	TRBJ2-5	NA	TGCGCCAGCAGCTTGGACAGGGGGCGGGAGACCCAGTACTTC	CASSLDRGRETQYF
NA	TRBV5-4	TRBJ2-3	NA	TGTGCCAGCAGACCCTCACAGGGTGCAGATACGCAGTATTTT	CASRPSQGADTQYF
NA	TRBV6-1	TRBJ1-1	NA	TGTGCCAGCAGTGAACGACTAGACACTGAAGCTTTCTTT	CASSERLDTEAFF
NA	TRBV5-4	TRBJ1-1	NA	TGTGCCAGCAGCTTGAACAGTGAAGCTTTCTTT	CASSLNSEAFF
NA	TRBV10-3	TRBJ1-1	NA	TGTGCCTCTCGGACAGACCTGAACACTGAAGCTTTCTTT	CASRTDLNTEAFF
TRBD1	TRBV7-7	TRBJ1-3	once	TGTGCCAGCAGCACCGCGACAGGGGCAGGCGACACCATATATTTT	CASSTATGAGDTIYF
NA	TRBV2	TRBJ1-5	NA	TGTGCCAGCACAGGACAGCGTAACCAGCCCCAGCATTTT	CASTGQRNQPQHF
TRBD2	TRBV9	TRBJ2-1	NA	TGTGCCAGCAGCGCACTAGCGGGAGCATACAATGAGCAGTTCTTC	CASSALAGAYNEQFF
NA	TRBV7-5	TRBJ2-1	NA	TGTGTCAGAAGCTTAGGGCAGGGTCGGAACAATGAGCAGTTCTTC	CVRSLGQGRNNEQFF
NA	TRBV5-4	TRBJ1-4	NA	TGTGCCAGCAGCCCGGGTTCGAGGGCAGGGGTGGAAAAACTGTTTTTT	CASSPGSRAGVEKLFF
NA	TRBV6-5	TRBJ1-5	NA	TGTGCCAGCAAATACTCACGCGGCTTCAATCAGCCCCAGCATTTT	CASKYSRGFNQPQHF
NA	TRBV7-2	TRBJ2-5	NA	TGTGCCAGCAGCTTAGCGGGGGGTTCGGTCCAAGAGACCCAGTACTTC	CASSLAGGSVQETQYF
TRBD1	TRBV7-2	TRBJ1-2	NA	TGTGCCAGCAGCTTTCAGGGGGCCGGGGGTGGCTACACCTTC	CASSFQGAGGGYTF
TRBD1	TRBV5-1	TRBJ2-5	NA	TGCGCCAGCAAGCTTGGGACAGTACAAGAGACCCAGTACTTC	CASKLGTVQETQYF
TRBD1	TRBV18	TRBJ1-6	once	TGTGCCAGCTCACCCGGACAGGGTAGGTGGAATTCACCCCTCCACTTT	CASSPGQGRWNSPLHF
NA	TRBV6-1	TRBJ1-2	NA	TGTGCCAGCAGTGAAGGAACACCTCCATTTGGCTACACCTTC	CASSEGTPPFGYTF
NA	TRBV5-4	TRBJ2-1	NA	TGTGCCAGCAGCTTGGAGCTGCCCAATGAGCAGTTCTTC	CASSLELPNEQFF
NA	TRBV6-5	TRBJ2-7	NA	TGTGCCAGCAGCGGTGGGACAAGGATGTACGAGCAGTACTTC	CASSGGTRMYEQYF
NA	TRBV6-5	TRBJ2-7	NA	TGTGCCAGCAGTTACTCCGAGTCCTACGAGCAGTACTTC	CASSYSESYEQYF
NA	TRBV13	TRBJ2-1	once	TGTGCCAGCAGCCCCATGAGGGAGACCTACAATGAGCAGTTCTTC	CASSPMRETYNEQFF
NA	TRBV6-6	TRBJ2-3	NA	TGTGCCAGCAGTTACGGTGTGACAGCCACAGATACGCAGTATTTT	CASSYGVTATDTQYF
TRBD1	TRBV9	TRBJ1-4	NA	TGTGCCAGCAGCGTAGGGGGGACAGGGATTGAAAAACTGTTTTTT	CASSVGGTGIEKLFF
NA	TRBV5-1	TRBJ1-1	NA	TGCGCCAGCAGCTTGGACAGGGCGGACACTGAAGCTTTCTTT	CASSLDRADTEAFF
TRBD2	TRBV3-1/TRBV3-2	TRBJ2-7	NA	TGTGCCAGCAGCTACAGGGCTAGCGGGAGGGACGAGCAGTACTTC	CASSYRASGRDEQYF
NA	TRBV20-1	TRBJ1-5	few	TGCAGTGCTAGTCCAGGTTGGCAGCCCCAGCATTTT	CSASPGWQPQHF
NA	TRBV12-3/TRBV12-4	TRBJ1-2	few	TGTGCCAGCTCCCGGGATCCGGTCTATGGCTACACCTTC	CASSRDPVYGYTF
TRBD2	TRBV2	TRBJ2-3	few	TGTGCCAGCAGTTATCCAACTAGCGGGGGCACAGATACGCAGTATTTT	CASSYPTSGGTDTQYF
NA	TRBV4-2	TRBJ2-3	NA	TGTGCCAGCAGCCCTAGGAACAGGGTTGGCACAGATACGCAGTATTTT	CASSPRNRVGTDTQYF
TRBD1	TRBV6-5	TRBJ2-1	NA	TGTGCCAGCAGTTACGACGGGACAGGGTTGCCTAATGAGCAGTTCTTC	CASSYDGTGLPNEQFF
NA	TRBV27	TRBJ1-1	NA	TGTGCCAGCAGTTTATGGCCCCTTAACACTGAAGCTTTCTTT	CASSLWPLNTEAFF
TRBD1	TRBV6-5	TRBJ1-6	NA	TGTGCCAGCAGTTACGACAGGGCGATTAATTCACCCCTCCACTTT	CASSYDRAINSPLHF
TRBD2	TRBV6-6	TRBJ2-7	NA	TGTGCCAGCAGGCCCCAGCGGGAGACGCTCTACGAGCAGTACTTC	CASRPQRETLYEQYF
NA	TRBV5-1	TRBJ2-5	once	TGCGCCAGCAGCTTCCAGGGGATTGGAGAGACCCAGTACTTC	CASSFQGIGETQYF
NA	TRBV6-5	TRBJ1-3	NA	TGTGCCAGCAAACCCCCGGGGAGCTCTGGAAACACCATATATTTT	CASKPPGSSGNTIYF
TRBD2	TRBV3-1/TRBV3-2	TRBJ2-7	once	TGTGCCAGCGCCAGCGGGAGCGATTTAGGGGAGCAGTACTTC	CASASGSDLGEQYF